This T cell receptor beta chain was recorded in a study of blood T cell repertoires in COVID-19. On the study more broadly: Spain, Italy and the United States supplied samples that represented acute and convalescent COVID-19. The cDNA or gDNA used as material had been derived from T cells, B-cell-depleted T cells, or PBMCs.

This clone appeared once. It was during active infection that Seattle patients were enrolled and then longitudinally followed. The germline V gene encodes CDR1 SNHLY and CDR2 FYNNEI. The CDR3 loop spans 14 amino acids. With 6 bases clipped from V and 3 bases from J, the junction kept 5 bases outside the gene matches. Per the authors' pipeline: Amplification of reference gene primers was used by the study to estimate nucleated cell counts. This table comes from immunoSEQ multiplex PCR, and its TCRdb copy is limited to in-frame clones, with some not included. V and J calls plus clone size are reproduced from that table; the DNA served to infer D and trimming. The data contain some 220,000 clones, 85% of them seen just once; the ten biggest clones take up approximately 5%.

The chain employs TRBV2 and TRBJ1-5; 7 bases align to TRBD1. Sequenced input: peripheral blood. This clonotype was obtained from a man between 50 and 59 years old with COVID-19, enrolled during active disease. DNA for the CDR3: TGTGCCAGCAGCCCGGGACAGTCCAATCAGCCCCAGCATTTT. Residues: CASSPGQSNQPQHF. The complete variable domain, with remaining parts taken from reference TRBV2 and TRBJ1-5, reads EPEVTQTPSHQVTQMGQEVILRCVPISNHLYFYWYRQILGQKVEFLVSFYNNEISEKSEIFDDQFSVERPDGSNFTLKIRSTKLEDSAMYFCASSPGQSNQPQHFGDGTRLSIL.